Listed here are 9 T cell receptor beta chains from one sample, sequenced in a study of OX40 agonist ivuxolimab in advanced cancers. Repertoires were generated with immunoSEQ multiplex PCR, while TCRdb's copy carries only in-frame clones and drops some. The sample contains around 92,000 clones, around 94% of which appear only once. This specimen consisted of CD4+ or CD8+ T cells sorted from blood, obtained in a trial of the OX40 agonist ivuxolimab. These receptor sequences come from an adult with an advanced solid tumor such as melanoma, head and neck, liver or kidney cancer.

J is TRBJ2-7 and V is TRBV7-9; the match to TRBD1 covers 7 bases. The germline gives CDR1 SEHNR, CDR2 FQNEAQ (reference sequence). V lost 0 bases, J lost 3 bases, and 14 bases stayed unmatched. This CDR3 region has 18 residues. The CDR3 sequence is CASSLAGTAIYPDYEQYF. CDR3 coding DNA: TGTGCCAGCAGCTTAGCCGGGACAGCAATATACCCAGACTACGAGCAGTACTTC.

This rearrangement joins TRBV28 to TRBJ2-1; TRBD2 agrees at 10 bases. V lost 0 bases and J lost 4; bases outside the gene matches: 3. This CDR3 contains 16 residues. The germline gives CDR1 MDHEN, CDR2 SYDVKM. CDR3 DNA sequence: TGTGCCAGCAGTTTATGGCTAGCGGGAGATTACAATGAGCAGTTCTTC. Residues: CASSLWLAGDYNEQFF.

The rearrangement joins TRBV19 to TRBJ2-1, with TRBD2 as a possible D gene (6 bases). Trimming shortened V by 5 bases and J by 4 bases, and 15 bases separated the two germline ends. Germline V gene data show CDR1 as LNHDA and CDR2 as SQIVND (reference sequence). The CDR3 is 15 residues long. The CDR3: CASSQPPAGYNEQFF. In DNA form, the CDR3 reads TGTGCCAGTAGTCAACCCCCGGCGGGATACAATGAGCAGTTCTTC.

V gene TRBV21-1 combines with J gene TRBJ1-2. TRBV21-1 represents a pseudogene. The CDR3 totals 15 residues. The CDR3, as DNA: TGTGCCAGCAGCAAAGGGGCAGGGGAGGACTATGGCTACACCTTC. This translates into CASSKGAGEDYGYTF.

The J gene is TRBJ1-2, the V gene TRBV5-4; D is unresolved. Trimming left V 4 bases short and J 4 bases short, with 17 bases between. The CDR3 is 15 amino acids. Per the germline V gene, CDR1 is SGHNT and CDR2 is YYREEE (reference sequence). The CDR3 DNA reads TGTGCCAGCAGCCCGAACAGAACCGACTCCTATGGCTACACCTTC. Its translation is CASSPNRTDSYGYTF.

Here the CDR3 DNA reads TGTGCCAGCGAGACCCCAGGCAGCAATCAGCCCCAGCATTTT. As protein: CASETPGSNQPQHF. The chain joins TRBV19 to TRBJ1-5; D unresolved. CDR3 length equals 14 residues. Germline assignment: CDR1 LNHDA and CDR2 SQIVND (reference sequence). Trimming removed 9 bases from V and 1 base from J, with 13 bases in between.

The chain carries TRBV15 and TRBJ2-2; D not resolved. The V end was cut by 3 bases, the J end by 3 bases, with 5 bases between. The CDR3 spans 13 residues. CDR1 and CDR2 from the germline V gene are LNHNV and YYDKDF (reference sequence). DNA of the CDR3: TGTGCCACCAGCAGGGGGTACACCGGGGAGCTGTTTTTT. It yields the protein CATSRGYTGELFF.

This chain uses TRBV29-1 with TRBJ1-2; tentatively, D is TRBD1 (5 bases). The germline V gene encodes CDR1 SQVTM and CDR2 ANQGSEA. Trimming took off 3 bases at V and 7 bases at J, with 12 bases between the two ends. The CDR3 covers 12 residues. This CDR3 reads CSVDSGSSGYTF. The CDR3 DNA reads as TGCAGCGTTGATTCAGGGAGTAGTGGCTACACCTTC.

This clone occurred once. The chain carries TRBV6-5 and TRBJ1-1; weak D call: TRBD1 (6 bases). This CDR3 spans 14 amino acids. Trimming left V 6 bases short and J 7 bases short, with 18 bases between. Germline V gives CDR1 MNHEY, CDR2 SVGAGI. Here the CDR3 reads CASSLSGGGDEAFF. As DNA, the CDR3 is TGTGCCAGCAGCCTAAGTGGGGGCGGCGATGAAGCTTTCTTT.